The 9 T cell receptor beta chains listed next were all sequenced from one sample in a study of OX40 agonist ivuxolimab in advanced cancers. Repertoires were generated with immunoSEQ multiplex PCR, while TCRdb's copy carries only in-frame clones and drops some. The sample contains 55,000 to 75,000 clones, 75% to 90% of which appear only once. Material: CD4+ or CD8+ T cells sorted from blood, obtained in a trial of the OX40 agonist ivuxolimab. Every receptor here comes from an adult with an advanced solid tumor such as melanoma, head and neck, liver or kidney cancer.

This chain joins TRBV11-2 and TRBJ1-1; D is unresolved. V was clipped by 4 bases and J by 1 base, with 7 bases between them. The length of the CDR3 is 13 residues. Germline CDR1 SGHAT, CDR2 FQNNGV. CDR3 loop: CASSSDTNTEAFF. CDR3 DNA sequence: TGTGCCAGCAGCTCAGATACGAACACTGAAGCTTTCTTT.

The chain couples TRBV28 to TRBJ2-7, with 9 bases aligning to TRBD1. After removal of 4 bases from V and 4 bases from J, the junction contained 8 bases not matched to a gene. This CDR3 spans 15 amino acids. Germline V gene data show CDR1 as MDHEN and CDR2 as SYDVKM. CDR3 nucleotides: TGTGCCAGCAGTTCTGGGACAGGGAGGGGTTACGAGCAGTACTTC. Amino acid sequence: CASSSGTGRGYEQYF.

This chain connects TRBV19 to TRBJ2-2; 7 bases map to TRBD2. In germline, CDR1 is LNHDA, CDR2 SQIVND (reference sequence). After removal of 5 bases from V and 5 bases from J, the junction contained 5 bases not matched to a gene. CDR3 size: 14 residues. The CDR3 region is CASSELALTGELFF. CDR3 nucleotides: TGTGCCAGTAGTGAACTAGCGCTTACCGGGGAGCTGTTTTTT. The whole variable domain, remainder taken from reference TRBV19 and TRBJ2-2, is DGGITQSPKYLFRKEGQNVTLSCEQNLNHDAMYWYRQDPGQGLRLIYYSQIVNDFQKGDIAEGYSVSREKKESFPLTVTSAQKNPTAFYLCASSELALTGELFFGEGSRLTVL.

The chain recombines TRBV12-5 with TRBJ1-4; TRBD1 agrees at 9 bases. Germline assignment: CDR1 LGHNT and CDR2 FRNRAP. J was trimmed by 8 bases and V by 6 bases; bases with no gene match: 7. This CDR3 region has 14 residues. The CDR3 region is CASGSDRGGEKLFF. Here the CDR3 DNA reads TGTGCTAGTGGATCCGACAGGGGGGGGGAAAAACTGTTTTTT.

The genes are TRBV4-1 and TRBJ2-7, with D possibly matching TRBD1 (7 bases). V lost 4 bases and J 5 bases, leaving 15 bases between the germline ends. The CDR3 loop spans 14 amino acids. Per germline, CDR1 MGHRA and CDR2 YSYEKL. In nucleotides, the CDR3 is TGCGCCAGCAGCCGGGGGGACAGCCCCAACGAGCAGTACTTC. Translating it yields CASSRGDSPNEQYF.

This chain joins TRBV27 and TRBJ2-2; D is unclear. Germline CDR1 and CDR2: MNHEY and SMNVEV (reference sequence). V lost 5 bases and J 2 bases, leaving 9 bases between the germline ends. The CDR3 loop spans 14 amino acids. Here the CDR3 DNA reads TGTGCCAGCAGTGCGGACGGAAACACCGGGGAGCTGTTTTTT. Its translation is CASSADGNTGELFF.

The chain links TRBV7-2 to TRBJ1-2; D is perhaps TRBD1 (6 bases). CDR3 length: 14 residues. CDR1 and CDR2 from the germline V gene are SGHTA and FQGNSA. The ends were cut back, 5 bases at V and 2 bases at J, with 12 bases in the middle. In DNA, the CDR3 is TGTGCCAGCAGCCCACAGGGTGGGAACTATGGCTACACCTTC. Translating it yields CASSPQGGNYGYTF.

The chain uses TRBV6-1 and TRBJ1-6; D not certain. Trimming cost V 2 bases and J 0 bases, with 11 bases left between them. Germline assignment: CDR1 MNHNS and CDR2 SASEGT. The CDR3 is 17 residues long. The CDR3 bases are TGTGCCAGCAGTGAACGGTACGGGAGCTCCTATAATTCACCCCTCCACTTT. It translates to CASSERYGSSYNSPLHF.

The chain is built from TRBV14 and TRBJ2-7; the D gene is possibly TRBD1 (5 bases). The germline V gene encodes CDR1 SGHDN and CDR2 FVKESK. V lost 6 bases, J lost 6 bases, and 12 bases lay in between. This CDR3 is built from 12 residues. The CDR3 loop reads CASSVDGAEQYF. CDR3 bases: TGTGCCAGCAGTGTCGATGGGGCCGAGCAGTACTTC.